The source of this TCR beta chain is a study of CD8 T cells in Susac syndrome. Reverse transcription of roughly 0.45 to 1 ug RNA used random hexamers. TCRdb fed the immunoSEQ multiplex PCR reads into MiXCR, producing one record per CDR3 protein. There are about 150,000 distinct CDR3 sequences in the sample; nearly 97% occur only once, and 0.14% to 0.15% lies in the top ten. The receptor comes from a human donor with multiple sclerosis. Specimen: CD8+ T cells from PBMCs.

This CDR3 is CASSAFLGGEAETQYF. The CDR3 nucleotides are TGCGCCAGCAGCGCCTTTTTAGGGGGCGAGGCAGAGACCCAGTACTTC. V gene TRBV5-1 combines with J gene TRBJ2-5; 7 bases are shared with TRBD1. Germline V CDR1 and CDR2: SGHRS, YFSETQ. CDR3 size: 16 residues. V trimming: 4 bases; J trimming: 4 bases; junction bases outside the gene matches: 13.